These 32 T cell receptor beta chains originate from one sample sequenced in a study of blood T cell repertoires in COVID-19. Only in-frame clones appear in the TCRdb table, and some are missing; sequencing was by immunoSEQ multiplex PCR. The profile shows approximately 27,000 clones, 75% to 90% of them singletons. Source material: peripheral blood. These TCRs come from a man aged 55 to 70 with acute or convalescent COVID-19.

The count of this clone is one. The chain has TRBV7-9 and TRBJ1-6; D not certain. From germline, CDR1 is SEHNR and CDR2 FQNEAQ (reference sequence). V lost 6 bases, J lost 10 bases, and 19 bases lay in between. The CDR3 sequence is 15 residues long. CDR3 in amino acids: CASRPGTGRESPLHF. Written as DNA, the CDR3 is TGTGCCAGCAGACCCGGAACGGGGAGGGAATCACCCCTCCACTTT.

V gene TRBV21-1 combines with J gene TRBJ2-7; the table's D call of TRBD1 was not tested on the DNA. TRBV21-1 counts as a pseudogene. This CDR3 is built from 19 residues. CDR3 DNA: TGTGCCAGCAGCCTAAGTGGGGCAGGGGGACGCCTACCAAGCTACGAGCAGTACTTC. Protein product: CASSLSGAGGRLPSYEQYF.

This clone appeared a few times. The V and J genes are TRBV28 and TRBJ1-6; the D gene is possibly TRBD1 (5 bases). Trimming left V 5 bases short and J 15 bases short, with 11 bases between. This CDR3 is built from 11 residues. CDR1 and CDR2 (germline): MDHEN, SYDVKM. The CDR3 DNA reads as TGTGCCAGCAGTCCTGACGGGGGCCTCCACTTT. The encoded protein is CASSPDGGLHF. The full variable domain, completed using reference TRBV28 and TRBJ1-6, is DVKVTQSSRYLVKRTGEKVFLECVQDMDHENMFWYRQDPGLGLRLIYFSYDVKMKEKGDIPEGYSVSREKKERFSLILESASTNQTSMYLCASSPDGGLHFGNGTRLTVT.

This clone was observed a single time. The CDR3 is CASSSVPGTGFLGMNTEAFF. CDR3 in DNA: TGTGCCAGCAGCTCTGTACCCGGGACAGGGTTTTTGGGGATGAACACTGAAGCTTTCTTT. V gene TRBV21-1 combines with J gene TRBJ1-1; the D call of TRBD1 is as the table states it, not checked on the DNA. TRBV21-1 is a documented pseudogene. This CDR3 is 20 amino acids long.

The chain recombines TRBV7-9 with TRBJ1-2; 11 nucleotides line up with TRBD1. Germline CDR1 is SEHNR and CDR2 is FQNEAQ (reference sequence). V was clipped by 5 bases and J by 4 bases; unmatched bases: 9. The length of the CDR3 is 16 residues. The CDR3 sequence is CASSLGQGVVGYGYTF. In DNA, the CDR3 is TGTGCCAGCAGCCTGGGACAGGGGGTGGTAGGCTATGGCTACACCTTC.

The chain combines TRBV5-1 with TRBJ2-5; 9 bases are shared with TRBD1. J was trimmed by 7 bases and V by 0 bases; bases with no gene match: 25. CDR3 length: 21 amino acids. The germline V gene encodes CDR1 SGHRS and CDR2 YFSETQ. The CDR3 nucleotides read TGCGCCAGCAGCTTGGGCGGGCTGCGCTCCGGGACAGGGATTTTTATCGGGACCCAGTACTTC. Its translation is CASSLGGLRSGTGIFIGTQYF.

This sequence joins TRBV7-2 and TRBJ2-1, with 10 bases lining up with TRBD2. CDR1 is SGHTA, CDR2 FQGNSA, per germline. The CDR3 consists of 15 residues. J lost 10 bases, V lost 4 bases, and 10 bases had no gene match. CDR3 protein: CASSSLAGGPGEQFF. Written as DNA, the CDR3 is TGTGCCAGCAGCTCTTTAGCGGGAGGCCCTGGGGAGCAGTTCTTC.

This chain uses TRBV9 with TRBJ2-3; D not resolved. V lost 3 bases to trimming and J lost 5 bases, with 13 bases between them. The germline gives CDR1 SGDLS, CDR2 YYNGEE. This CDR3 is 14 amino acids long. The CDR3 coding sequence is TGTGCCAGCAGCGGTTTTTTTGGCGGAGATACGCAGTATTTT. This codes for CASSGFFGGDTQYF.

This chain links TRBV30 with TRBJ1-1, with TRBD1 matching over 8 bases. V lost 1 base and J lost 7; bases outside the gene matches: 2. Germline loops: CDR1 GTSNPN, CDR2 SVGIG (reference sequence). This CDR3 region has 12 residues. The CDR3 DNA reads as TGTGCCTGGAGTGACAGGGGGTTTGAAGCTTTCTTT. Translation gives CAWSDRGFEAFF.

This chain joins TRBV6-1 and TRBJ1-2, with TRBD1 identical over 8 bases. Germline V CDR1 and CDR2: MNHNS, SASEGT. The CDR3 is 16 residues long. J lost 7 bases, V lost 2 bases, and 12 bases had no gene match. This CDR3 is CASSEPAGGAVSGYTF. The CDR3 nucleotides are TGTGCCAGCAGTGAACCGGCAGGGGGCGCAGTAAGTGGCTACACCTTC.

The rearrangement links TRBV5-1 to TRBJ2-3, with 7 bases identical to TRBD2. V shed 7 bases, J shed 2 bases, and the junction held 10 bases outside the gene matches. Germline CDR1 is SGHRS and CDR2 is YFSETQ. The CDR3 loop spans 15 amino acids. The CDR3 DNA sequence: TGCGCCAGCCGACCCAAGAGCGGGACCACAGATACGCAGTATTTT. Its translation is CASRPKSGTTDTQYF.

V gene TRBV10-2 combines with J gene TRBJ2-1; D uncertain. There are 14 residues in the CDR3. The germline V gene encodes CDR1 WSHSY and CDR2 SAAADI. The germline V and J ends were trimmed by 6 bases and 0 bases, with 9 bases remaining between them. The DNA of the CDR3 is TGCGCCAGCAGACCCGTGAGCTCCTACAATGAGCAGTTCTTC. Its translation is CASRPVSSYNEQFF.

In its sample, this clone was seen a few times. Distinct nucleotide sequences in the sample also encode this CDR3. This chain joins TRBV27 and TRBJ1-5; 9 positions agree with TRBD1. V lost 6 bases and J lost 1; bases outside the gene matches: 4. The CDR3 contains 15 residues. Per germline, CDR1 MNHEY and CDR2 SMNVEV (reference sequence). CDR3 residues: CASSRTGASNQPQHF. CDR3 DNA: TGTGCCAGCAGCCGGACAGGGGCCAGCAATCAGCCCCAGCATTTT.

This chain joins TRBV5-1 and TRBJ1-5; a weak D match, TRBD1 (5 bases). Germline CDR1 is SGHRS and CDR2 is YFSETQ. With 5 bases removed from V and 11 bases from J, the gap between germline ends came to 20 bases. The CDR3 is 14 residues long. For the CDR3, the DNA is TGCGCCAGCAGATTGATGGAAGGGGCCGGCTCCCAGCATTTT. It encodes CASRLMEGAGSQHF.

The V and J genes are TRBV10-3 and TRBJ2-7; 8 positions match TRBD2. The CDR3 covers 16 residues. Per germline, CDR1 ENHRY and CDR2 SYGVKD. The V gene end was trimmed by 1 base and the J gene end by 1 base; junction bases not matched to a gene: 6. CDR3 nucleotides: TGTGCCATCAGTGAGTTCCCCGGGGGGGCATCCTACGAGCAGTACTTC. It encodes CAISEFPGGASYEQYF.

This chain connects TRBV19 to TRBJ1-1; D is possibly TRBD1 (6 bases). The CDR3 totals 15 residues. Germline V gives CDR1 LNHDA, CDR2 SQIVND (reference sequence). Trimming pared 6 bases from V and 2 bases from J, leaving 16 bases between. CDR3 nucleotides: TGTGCCAGTAGAGGACAGCCGACCTCTAACACTGAAGCTTTCTTT. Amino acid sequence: CASRGQPTSNTEAFF.

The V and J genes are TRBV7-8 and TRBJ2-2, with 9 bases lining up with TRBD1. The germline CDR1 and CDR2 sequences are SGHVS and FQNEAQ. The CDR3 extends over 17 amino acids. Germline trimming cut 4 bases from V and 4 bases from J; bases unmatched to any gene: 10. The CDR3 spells CASSSMGDRVGTGELFF. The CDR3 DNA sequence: TGTGCCAGCAGCTCTATGGGGGACAGGGTGGGCACCGGGGAGCTGTTTTTT.

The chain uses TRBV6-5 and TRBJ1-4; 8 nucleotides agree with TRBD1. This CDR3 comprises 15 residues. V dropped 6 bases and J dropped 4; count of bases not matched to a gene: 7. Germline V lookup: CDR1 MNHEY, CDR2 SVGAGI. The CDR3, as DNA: TGTGCCAGCAGCGCGAACACAGGGGGTAATGAAAAACTGTTTTTT. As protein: CASSANTGGNEKLFF.

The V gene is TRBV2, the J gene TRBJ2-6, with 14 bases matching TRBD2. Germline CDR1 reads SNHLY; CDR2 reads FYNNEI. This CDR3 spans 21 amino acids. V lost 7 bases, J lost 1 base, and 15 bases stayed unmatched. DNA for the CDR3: TGTGCCAGCAAGACGGGACTAGCGGGAGCGGGAGGGGGGTCTGGGGCCAACGTCCTGACTTTC. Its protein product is CASKTGLAGAGGGSGANVLTF.

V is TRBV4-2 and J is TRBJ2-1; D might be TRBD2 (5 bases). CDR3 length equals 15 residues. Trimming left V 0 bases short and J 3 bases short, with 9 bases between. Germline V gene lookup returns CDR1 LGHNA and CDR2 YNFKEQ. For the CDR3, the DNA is TGTGCCAGCAGCCAAGATCGGGAATACTACAATGAGCAGTTCTTC. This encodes CASSQDREYYNEQFF.

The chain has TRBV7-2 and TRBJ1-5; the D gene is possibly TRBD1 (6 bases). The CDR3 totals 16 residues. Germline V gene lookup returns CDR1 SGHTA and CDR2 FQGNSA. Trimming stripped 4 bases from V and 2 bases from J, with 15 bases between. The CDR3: CASSYTGWGRNQPQHF. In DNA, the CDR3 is TGTGCCAGCAGCTATACAGGTTGGGGGCGCAATCAGCCCCAGCATTTT.

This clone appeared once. DNA for the CDR3: TGTGCCAGCAGCTTGAGGGGTACGGATTCTGTAGATACGCAGTATTTT. The encoded protein is CASSLRGTDSVDTQYF. The chain recombines TRBV5-5 with TRBJ2-3; D is possibly TRBD1 (5 bases). The CDR3 sequence is 16 residues long. Germline V CDR1 and CDR2: SGHKS, YYEKEE (reference sequence). V shed 1 base and J shed 5 bases, with 17 bases lying between them.

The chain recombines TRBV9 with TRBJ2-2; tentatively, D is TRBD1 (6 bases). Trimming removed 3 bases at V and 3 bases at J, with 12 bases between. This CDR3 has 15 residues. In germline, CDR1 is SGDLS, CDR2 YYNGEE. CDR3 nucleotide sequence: TGTGCCAGCAGCGACAGGGCGTGGGACACCGGGGAGCTGTTTTTT. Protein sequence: CASSDRAWDTGELFF.

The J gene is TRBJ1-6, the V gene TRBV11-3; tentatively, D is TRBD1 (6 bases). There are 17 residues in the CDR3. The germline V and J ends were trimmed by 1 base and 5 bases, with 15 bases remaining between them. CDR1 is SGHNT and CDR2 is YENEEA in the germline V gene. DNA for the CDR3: TGTGCCAGCAGCTTAGGTTTGCGGGGGGCGGATAATTCACCCCTCCACTTT. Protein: CASSLGLRGADNSPLHF.

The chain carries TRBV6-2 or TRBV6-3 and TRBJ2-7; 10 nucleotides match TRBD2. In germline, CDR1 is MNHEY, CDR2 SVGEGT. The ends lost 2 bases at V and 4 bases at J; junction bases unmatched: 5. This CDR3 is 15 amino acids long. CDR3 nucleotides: TGTGCCAGCAGTTACCCTGTGACTAGCGGGTACGAGCAGTACTTC. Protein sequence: CASSYPVTSGYEQYF.

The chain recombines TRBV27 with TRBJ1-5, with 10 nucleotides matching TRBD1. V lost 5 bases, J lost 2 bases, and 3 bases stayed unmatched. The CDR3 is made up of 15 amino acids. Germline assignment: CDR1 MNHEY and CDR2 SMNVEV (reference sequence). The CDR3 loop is CASSPGTGGNQPQHF. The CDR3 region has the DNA TGTGCCAGCAGTCCCGGGACAGGGGGCAATCAGCCCCAGCATTTT.

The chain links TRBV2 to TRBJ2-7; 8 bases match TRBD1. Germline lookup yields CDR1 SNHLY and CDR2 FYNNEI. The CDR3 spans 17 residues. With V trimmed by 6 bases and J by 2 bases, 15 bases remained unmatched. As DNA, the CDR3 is TGTGCCAGCAGCGCACGGACAGGGAACTGGGGAACCTACGAGCAGTACTTC. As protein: CASSARTGNWGTYEQYF.

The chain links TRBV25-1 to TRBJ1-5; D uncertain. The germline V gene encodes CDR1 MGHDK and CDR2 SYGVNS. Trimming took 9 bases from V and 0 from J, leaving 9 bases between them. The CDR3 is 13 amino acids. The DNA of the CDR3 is TGTGCCAGTCAAAGAGATAGCAATCAGCCCCAGCATTTT. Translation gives CASQRDSNQPQHF. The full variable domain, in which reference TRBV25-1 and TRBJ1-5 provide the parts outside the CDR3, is EADIYQTPRYLVIGTGKKITLECSQTMGHDKMYWYQQDPGMELHLIHYSYGVNSTEKGDLSSESTVSRIRTEHFPLTLESARPSHTSQYLCASQRDSNQPQHFGDGTRLSIL.

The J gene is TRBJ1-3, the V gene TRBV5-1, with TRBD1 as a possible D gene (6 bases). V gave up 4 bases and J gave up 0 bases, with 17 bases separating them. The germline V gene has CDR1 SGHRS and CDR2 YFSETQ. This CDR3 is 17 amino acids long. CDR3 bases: TGCGCCAGCAGCGCCCAGGGGAGTTACCTCTCTGGAAACACCATATATTTT. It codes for CASSAQGSYLSGNTIYF. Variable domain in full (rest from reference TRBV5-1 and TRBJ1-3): KAGVTQTPRYLIKTRGQQVTLSCSPISGHRSVSWYQQTPGQGLQFLFEYFSETQRNKGNFPGRFSGRQFSNSRSEMNVSTLELGDSALYLCASSAQGSYLSGNTIYFGEGSWLTVV.

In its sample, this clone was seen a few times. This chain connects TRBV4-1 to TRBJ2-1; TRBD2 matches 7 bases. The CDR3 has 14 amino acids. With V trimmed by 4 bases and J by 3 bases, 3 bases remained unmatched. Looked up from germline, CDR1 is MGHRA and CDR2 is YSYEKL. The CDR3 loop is CASSRDYYYNEQFF. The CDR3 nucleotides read TGCGCCAGCAGCCGGGACTACTACTACAATGAGCAGTTCTTC.

The CDR3, as DNA: TGTGCCAGCAGTTACGACAGGGGCTCGAACACTGAAGCTTTCTTT. Translating it yields CASSYDRGSNTEAFF. The chain carries TRBV6-5 and TRBJ1-1; 8 bases fit TRBD1. V trimming: 2 bases; J trimming: 1 base; junction bases outside the gene matches: 3. Per germline, CDR1 MNHEY and CDR2 SVGAGI. The CDR3 runs 15 residues.

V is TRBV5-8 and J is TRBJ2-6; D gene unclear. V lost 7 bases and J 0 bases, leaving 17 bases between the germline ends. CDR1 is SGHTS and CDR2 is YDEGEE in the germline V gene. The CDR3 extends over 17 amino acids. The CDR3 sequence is CASAGPVLSSGANVLTF. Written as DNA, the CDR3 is TGTGCCAGCGCTGGTCCAGTATTGTCCTCTGGGGCCAACGTCCTGACTTTC.